This TCR beta chain was captured by sequencing in a study of neurological immune-mediated disorders. Synthesis of cDNA was performed by 5'RACE using 10-nucleotide random UMIs. One entry per CDR3 protein results from TCRdb running MiXCR on the 5' RACE reads. Of some 49,000 distinct CDR3 sequences listed, over 8% were seen once; the top ten hold about 1.5%. The V and J ends lost 2 bases and 5 bases respectively, with 12 bases between them. The germline CDR1 and CDR2 sequences are LGHNA and YSLEER. The CDR3 spans 14 residues. Time point indicated: longitudinal time-point 1 (baseline). This clonotype was detected many times.

The chain employs TRBV4-3 and TRBJ2-5; D gene uncertain. This clonotype was sampled from a woman between 35 and 50 years old in good health. Material for sequencing was PBMCs. As DNA, the CDR3 is TGCGCCAGCAGCCAAAAAACGGTGGGGGAGACCCAGTACTTC. This codes for CASSQKTVGETQYF.